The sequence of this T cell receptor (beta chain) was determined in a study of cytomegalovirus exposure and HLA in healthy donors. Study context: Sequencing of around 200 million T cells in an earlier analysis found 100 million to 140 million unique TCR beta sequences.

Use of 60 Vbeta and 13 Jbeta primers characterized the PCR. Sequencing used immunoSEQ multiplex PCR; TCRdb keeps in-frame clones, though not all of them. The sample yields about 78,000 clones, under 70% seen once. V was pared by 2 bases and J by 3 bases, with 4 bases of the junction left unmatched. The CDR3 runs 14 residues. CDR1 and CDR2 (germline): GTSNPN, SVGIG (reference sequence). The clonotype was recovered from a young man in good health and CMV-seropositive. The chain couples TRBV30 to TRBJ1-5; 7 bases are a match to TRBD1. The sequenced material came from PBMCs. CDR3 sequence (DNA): TGTGCCTGGAGTTTGACAGGGATCAATCAGCCCCAGCATTTT. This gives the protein CAWSLTGINQPQHF.